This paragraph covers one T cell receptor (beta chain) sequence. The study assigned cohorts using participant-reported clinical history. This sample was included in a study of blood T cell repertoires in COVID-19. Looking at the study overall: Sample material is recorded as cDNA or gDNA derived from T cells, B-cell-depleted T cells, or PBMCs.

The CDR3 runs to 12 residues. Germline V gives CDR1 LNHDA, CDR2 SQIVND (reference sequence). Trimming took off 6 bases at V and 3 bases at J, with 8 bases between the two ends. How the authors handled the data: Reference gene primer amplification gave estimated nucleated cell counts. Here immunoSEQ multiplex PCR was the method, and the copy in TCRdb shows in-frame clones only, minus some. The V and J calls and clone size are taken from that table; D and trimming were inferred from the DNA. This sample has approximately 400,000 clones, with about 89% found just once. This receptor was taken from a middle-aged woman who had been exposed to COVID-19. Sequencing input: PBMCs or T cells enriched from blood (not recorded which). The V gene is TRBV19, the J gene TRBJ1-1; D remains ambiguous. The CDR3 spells CASRRAYTEAFF. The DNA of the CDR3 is TGTGCCAGTAGGAGGGCCTACACTGAAGCTTTCTTT.